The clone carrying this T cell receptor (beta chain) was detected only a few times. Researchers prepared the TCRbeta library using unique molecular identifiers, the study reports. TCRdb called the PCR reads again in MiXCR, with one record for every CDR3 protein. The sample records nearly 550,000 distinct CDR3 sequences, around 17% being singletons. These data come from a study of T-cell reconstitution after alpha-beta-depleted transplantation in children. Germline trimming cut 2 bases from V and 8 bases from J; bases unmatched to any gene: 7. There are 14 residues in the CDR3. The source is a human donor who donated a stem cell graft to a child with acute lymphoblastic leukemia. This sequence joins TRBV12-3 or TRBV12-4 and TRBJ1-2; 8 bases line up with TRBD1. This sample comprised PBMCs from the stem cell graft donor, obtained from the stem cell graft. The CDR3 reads CASSLRDRPGGYTF. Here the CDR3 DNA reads TGTGCCAGCAGTTTACGGGACAGGCCCGGAGGCTACACCTTC.